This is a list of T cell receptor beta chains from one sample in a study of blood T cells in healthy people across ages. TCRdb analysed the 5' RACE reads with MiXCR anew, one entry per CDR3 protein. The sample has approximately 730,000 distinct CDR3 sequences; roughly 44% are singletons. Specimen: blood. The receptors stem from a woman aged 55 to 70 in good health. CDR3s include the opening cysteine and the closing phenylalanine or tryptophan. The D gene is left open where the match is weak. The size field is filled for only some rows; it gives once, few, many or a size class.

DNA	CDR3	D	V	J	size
TGTGCCAGCAGCTTAGAGGCCAGGGGGCCAGGGGAGCAGTACTTC	CASSLEARGPGEQYF	TRBD1	TRBV7-2	TRBJ2-7	.
TGTGCCAGCAGCTCGGACGGCTCCTACGAGCAGTACTTC	CASSSDGSYEQYF	.	TRBV28	TRBJ2-7	many
TGCGCCAGCAGCCAAGGTGTCCGGACAGGGGTCAACGAGCAGTACTTC	CASSQGVRTGVNEQYF	TRBD1	TRBV4-3	TRBJ2-7	.
TGCAGTGCTAGATCCGGTGGGGGTAATTCACCCCTCCACTTT	CSARSGGGNSPLHF	.	TRBV20-1	TRBJ1-6	few
TGTGCCAGCAGGACCGACAGGGGTTACGAGCAGTACTTC	CASRTDRGYEQYF	TRBD1	TRBV27	TRBJ2-7	.
TGTGCCAGCACCCCAACAGGGGAGCCGGCTTTCTTT	CASTPTGEPAFF	TRBD1	TRBV12-3/TRBV12-4	TRBJ1-1	few
TGTGCCAGCAGTTACATATCCGGGGGGGCAAGCACAGATACGCAGTATTTT	CASSYISGGASTDTQYF	TRBD2	TRBV6-5	TRBJ2-3	many
TGTGCCACTTCCACAGGGGCCCGAGATACGCAGTATTTT	CATSTGARDTQYF	TRBD1	TRBV3-1	TRBJ2-3	.
TGTGCCAGCAGCTTAGAGGGAGCGCAGGGTAGCGCCGGGGAGCTGTTTTTT	CASSLEGAQGSAGELFF	.	TRBV7-6	TRBJ2-2	once
TGCAGTGCTAGCGTACGACCCGGGACTAGCGGGGGGGTCCCCTGGGAGACCCAGTACTTC	CSASVRPGTSGGVPWETQYF	TRBD2	TRBV20-1	TRBJ2-5	.
TGTGCCAGCAGCTTTGAGGGCACCGGGGAGCTGTTTTTT	CASSFEGTGELFF	.	TRBV11-2	TRBJ2-2	.
TGTGCCAGCAGTCCATGGACAGGGCCCTCCTACGAGCAGTTCTTC	CASSPWTGPSYEQFF	TRBD1	TRBV12-3/TRBV12-4	TRBJ2-1	.
TGCAGTGCTAGAGATCTAGGGTTGGACCAGCCCCAGCATTTT	CSARDLGLDQPQHF	.	TRBV20-1	TRBJ1-5	few
TGTGCCAGCAGCCGGAACTACGAGCAGTACTTC	CASSRNYEQYF	.	TRBV11-1	TRBJ2-7	many
TGTGCCAGCAGTCCGGACACCGGTCTGCCCCAGCATTTT	CASSPDTGLPQHF	.	TRBV28	TRBJ1-5	.
TGTGCCAGCAGCCAAGAACACGGGACAGATAAAGGGGAGACCCAGTACTTC	CASSQEHGTDKGETQYF	TRBD1	TRBV3-1	TRBJ2-5	.
TGTGCCAGCAGCTGGGACAGGGGGAACTACAATGAGCAGTTCTTC	CASSWDRGNYNEQFF	TRBD1	TRBV11-2	TRBJ2-1	.
TGTGCCAGCAGCTTAGCAGGGAAACAGTACTTC	CASSLAGKQYF	.	TRBV7-2	TRBJ2-7	few
TGTGCCAGCAGCGCGGGACAGGGGGCGAGGCACTATGGCTACACCTTC	CASSAGQGARHYGYTF	TRBD1	TRBV6-5	TRBJ1-2	.
TGTGCCAGCAGCCCGCAAATTTTGGCGGGAGGGTGGAGTGAGCAGTTCTTC	CASSPQILAGGWSEQFF	TRBD2	TRBV7-2	TRBJ2-1	once
TGTGCCAGCAGTTTAAGGTACTCGGGACTAGCGGGGGGTTTCCAGTTCTTC	CASSLRYSGLAGGFQFF	TRBD2	TRBV12-3/TRBV12-4	TRBJ2-1	.
TGTGCCAGCAGCTTAGCGCACGTTGGATTATACAATGAGCAGTTCTTC	CASSLAHVGLYNEQFF	.	TRBV7-2	TRBJ2-1	few
TGTGCCAGCAGCTCGGGAGGTCTAGGATATGGCTACACCTTC	CASSSGGLGYGYTF	.	TRBV7-9	TRBJ1-2	many
TGTGCCAGCAGCCAAGCGACAGCCGAATGGGAGACCCAGTACTTC	CASSQATAEWETQYF	.	TRBV3-1	TRBJ2-5	few
TGTGCCAGCAGGGAGGTGGCGAAGGACGAGAGTCTGTTTTTT	CASREVAKDESLFF	.	TRBV12-3/TRBV12-4	TRBJ1-4	.
TGTGCCAGCTCACAGGGAAGCACTGAAGCTTTCTTT	CASSQGSTEAFF	.	TRBV2	TRBJ1-1	.
TGTGCCAGCAGCCACACCCAGGGTTATCATGAGCAGTTCTTC	CASSHTQGYHEQFF	.	TRBV3-1	TRBJ2-1	.
TGTGCCAGCAGTTTATGGGCAGGGGGCAGCTATGGCTACACCTTC	CASSLWAGGSYGYTF	TRBD1	TRBV27	TRBJ1-2	few
TGTGCCAGCAGTGGGACTAGCGGAGCCCTTAGGGCCGAGCAGTACTTC	CASSGTSGALRAEQYF	TRBD2	TRBV6-1	TRBJ2-7	.
TGTGCCAGCAGCCGTGGGTGGGGGAGCGCCGACAATGAGCAGTTCTTC	CASSRGWGSADNEQFF	.	TRBV3-1	TRBJ2-1	.
TGCAGTGCTAGGGCGGGACTAGCGGGAGCTTCAGGAAACATTCAGTACTTC	CSARAGLAGASGNIQYF	TRBD2	TRBV20-1	TRBJ2-4	.
TGTGCCAGCGGAGCGGGACAGACTAGCAATCAGCCCCAGCATTTT	CASGAGQTSNQPQHF	TRBD1	TRBV28	TRBJ1-5	.
TGTGCCAGCAGTGATCTGACTAGCAGGTACAATGAGCAGTTCTTC	CASSDLTSRYNEQFF	TRBD2	TRBV2	TRBJ2-1	.
TGCAGTGGGCAACAGGGGCGGGAGACCCAGTACTTC	CSGQQGRETQYF	TRBD1	TRBV20-1	TRBJ2-5	.
TGTGCCAGCAGGGGACAGGGGAAACCCCTCCACTTT	CASRGQGKPLHF	TRBD1	TRBV28	TRBJ1-6	.
TGTGCCAGCAGCCAGGGGGGCGCAGGAAATGAGCAGTTCTTC	CASSQGGAGNEQFF	.	TRBV9	TRBJ2-1	.
TGTGCTAGCAGCGTGGGGACTAGCGCTGGAGAGACCCAGTACTTC	CASSVGTSAGETQYF	TRBD2	TRBV7-7	TRBJ2-5	.
TGTGCCAGCAGCTTTCACAGGGCCGGAAATCAGCCCCAGCATTTT	CASSFHRAGNQPQHF	.	TRBV7-2	TRBJ1-5	.
TGTGCCAGCGGCTTAGACTCCCGCTCAACCTACGAGCAGTACTTC	CASGLDSRSTYEQYF	.	TRBV11-2	TRBJ2-7	.
TGCGCCAGCAGCCAAGCCCTTGACGGGGGGGAGCAGTACTTC	CASSQALDGGEQYF	TRBD2	TRBV4-1	TRBJ2-7	.
TGCGCCAGCAGCCAAGATCGTCCAGATACGCAGTATTTT	CASSQDRPDTQYF	.	TRBV4-3	TRBJ2-3	many
TGTGCCAGCAGCCTCGGGGACAGGGCGACCTATGGCTACACCTTC	CASSLGDRATYGYTF	TRBD1	TRBV9	TRBJ1-2	.
TGTGCCAGCTCATTTACCGGGACAGGGCCCAATGAGCAGTACTTC	CASSFTGTGPNEQYF	TRBD1	TRBV18	TRBJ2-7	.
TGCAGCGTATTAGAGACTAGCGGGAGGGCCGTCTACAATGAGCAGTACTTC	CSVLETSGRAVYNEQYF	TRBD2	TRBV29-1	TRBJ2-7	few
TGCAGTGCTAACCCTGGGGCTAGCGGAAACAATGAGCAGTTCTTC	CSANPGASGNNEQFF	TRBD2	TRBV20-1	TRBJ2-1	few
TGCAGTGCTAGCCGGTCGGATAGCAATCAGCCCCAGCATTTT	CSASRSDSNQPQHF	.	TRBV20-1	TRBJ1-5	.
TGTGCCTCCGGAGCAGGGGGCACCCTAGGCTACGAGCAGTACTTC	CASGAGGTLGYEQYF	TRBD1	TRBV2	TRBJ2-7	.
TGCAGTGCTAGAGACGGTAGCGGCCCGCAAGAGACCCAGTACTTC	CSARDGSGPQETQYF	.	TRBV20-1	TRBJ2-5	.